This TCR beta chain was recovered during a study of shared clonotypes between healthy human individuals. Sequenced by immunoSEQ multiplex PCR; TCRdb stores in-frame clones only, minus some. The data show 650,000 to 800,000 clones, roughly nine tenths seen once. Germline V gene sequence: CDR1 KGHSH, CDR2 LQKENI. The CDR3 has 12 amino acids. Trimming left V 4 bases short and J 3 bases short, with 7 bases between. The naive CD8 subset, CD45RO-negative cells positively selected for CCR7, excluded terminally differentiated effector memory CD45RA+ cells. Input material: naive CD8+ T cells sorted from blood. This clonotype was obtained from a man aged 25 to 40 in good health. J is TRBJ2-7 and V is TRBV18; D remains ambiguous. The CDR3 reads CASSRDGYEQYF. CDR3 DNA: TGTGCCAGCTCACGTGACGGCTACGAGCAGTACTTC.